Listed below are T cell receptor beta chains from one sample, sequenced in a study of blood T cell repertoires in COVID-19. TCRdb's copy holds only in-frame clones and misses some; the assay was immunoSEQ multiplex PCR. The data contain roughly 250,000 clones, around 85% of them singletons. Sequenced: PBMCs or T cells enriched from blood (not recorded which). Source of these receptors: a woman in her 30s who had recovered from COVID-19. The CDR3 runs from the conserved cysteine through the conserved F or W. The D gene is left open where the match is weak. Clone sizes are given selectively: once, few, many, or a class where the clone is expanded.

d_gene: TRBD1; v_gene: TRBV20-1; abundance: .; j_gene: TRBJ1-6; CDR3nt: TGCAGTGCTAGTTACGGGACAGCAAATTCACCCCTCCACTTT; CDR3aa: CSASYGTANSPLHF
d_gene: .; v_gene: TRBV7-9; abundance: .; j_gene: TRBJ2-7; CDR3nt: TGTGCCAGCAGCCGTTCAGACGGGACCTACGAGCAGTACTTC; CDR3aa: CASSRSDGTYEQYF
d_gene: TRBD1; v_gene: TRBV11-2; abundance: .; j_gene: TRBJ1-1; CDR3nt: TGTGCCAGCATCCTGGACAGGGGAGAAGCTTTCTTT; CDR3aa: CASILDRGEAFF
d_gene: TRBD1; v_gene: TRBV30; abundance: .; j_gene: TRBJ1-6; CDR3nt: TGTGCCTGGAGTGTAGGGACAGATAATTCACCCCTCCACTTT; CDR3aa: CAWSVGTDNSPLHF
d_gene: .; v_gene: TRBV28; abundance: .; j_gene: TRBJ1-1; CDR3nt: TGTGCCAGCAGTTTAGGGCCGCCCGACGAAGCTTTCTTT; CDR3aa: CASSLGPPDEAFF
d_gene: .; v_gene: TRBV28; abundance: .; j_gene: TRBJ1-1; CDR3nt: TGTGCCAGCAGTTTCCAGAGGGTTGACACTGAAGCTTTCTTT; CDR3aa: CASSFQRVDTEAFF
d_gene: TRBD1; v_gene: TRBV28; abundance: .; j_gene: TRBJ1-5; CDR3nt: TGTGCCACGGCACAGGGGGCTCAGCCCCAGCATTTT; CDR3aa: CATAQGAQPQHF
d_gene: .; v_gene: TRBV29-1; abundance: .; j_gene: TRBJ2-1; CDR3nt: TGCAGCGTTGGACGGAGGTACAATGAGCAGTTCTTC; CDR3aa: CSVGRRYNEQFF
d_gene: .; v_gene: TRBV28; abundance: .; j_gene: TRBJ1-4; CDR3nt: TGTGCCAGCAGTAGACAGGTCGAAGAAAAACTGTTTTTT; CDR3aa: CASSRQVEEKLFF
d_gene: .; v_gene: TRBV28; abundance: .; j_gene: TRBJ1-5; CDR3nt: TGTGCCAGCAGTTCTACCGGCAGGGTTAGCAATCAGCCCCAGCATTTT; CDR3aa: CASSSTGRVSNQPQHF
d_gene: TRBD1; v_gene: TRBV28; abundance: .; j_gene: TRBJ2-5; CDR3nt: TGTGCCAGCAGTTTTTTGGCGCCTAAGGACAGGGGTCAAGGGGAGACCCAGTACTTC; CDR3aa: CASSFLAPKDRGQGETQYF
d_gene: TRBD1; v_gene: TRBV3-1/TRBV3-2; abundance: once; j_gene: TRBJ2-7; CDR3nt: TGTGCCAGCAGCCCCGGACAGGGGGCGTTCGACGAGCAGTACTTC; CDR3aa: CASSPGQGAFDEQYF
d_gene: .; v_gene: TRBV7-7; abundance: .; j_gene: TRBJ1-2; CDR3nt: TGTGCCAGCAGAAGTACAGGGAACTATGGCTACACCTTC; CDR3aa: CASRSTGNYGYTF
d_gene: TRBD1; v_gene: TRBV27; abundance: .; j_gene: TRBJ1-2; CDR3nt: TGTGCCAGCAGTTCCCCTACCCGACAGGGAGTCTATGGCTACACCTTC; CDR3aa: CASSSPTRQGVYGYTF
d_gene: .; v_gene: TRBV5-6; abundance: .; j_gene: TRBJ1-2; CDR3nt: TGTGCCAGCAGCTTTCAGGGGAACTATGGCTACACCTTC; CDR3aa: CASSFQGNYGYTF
d_gene: .; v_gene: TRBV4-1; abundance: once; j_gene: TRBJ2-1; CDR3nt: TGCGCCAGCAGCGCCCTCGGGACTCGTAACAATGAGCAGTTCTTC; CDR3aa: CASSALGTRNNEQFF